This T cell receptor beta chain was identified during a study of human T cells and chemical hapten exposure (dated by TCRdb to the early 2020s). Broadly, across the study: Libraries were pooled for sequencing, and variation in per-sample TCR yields was attributed mainly to small differences in library volumes within the pool. The study tracked peripheral blood TCR repertoire changes in vivo during primary and secondary sensitization to the hapten diphenylcyclopropenone (DPC) in alopecia patients. For every blood RNA sample, sequencing covered both the TCR alpha and TCR beta chains.

The time point label corresponds to: healthy volunteer bleed at 2 weeks. Total RNA was extracted from unfractionated whole blood collected in Tempus Blood RNA tubes. As TCR sequencing controls, a few healthy volunteers were used, with blood taken at day 0, 2 weeks and 6 weeks. The sample holds many counts of this clonotype. It has no known antigen specificity. Within one base of it there is no much larger clone, and no base qualities were kept. V is clipped by 1 base and J by 4 bases, and the sequence between their germline boundaries is 11 bases long. Including the terminal cysteine and phenylalanine, the CDR3 comprises 14 residues. The only DNA kept is the CDR3, 42 bases in frame from the first base. Libraries came from RACE. For sequencing, a NextSeq 500 was employed. Library preparation attached unique molecular identifiers to individual cDNA molecules for quantitative, reproducible TCR counting. The authors processed their data as follows. The median number of TCRs per sample was 85,000 to 100,000, ranging from roughly 23,224 to 690,600. The Decombinator software suite was used to annotate V, J and CDR3 in the TCR reads. Every sample was subsampled to the same number of TCRs (28,000) for the PS versus PT1 abundance plots. Expanded TCRs were defined as absent before sensitization and observed at least eight times at the 2-week time point. TCRdb applied fastp at Q25 and MiXCR to the public reads, then kept only in-frame beta chains. All rows with the same CDR3 protein become a single entry with the most common DNA and genes. These V and J calls rely on TCRdb rather than the paper's analysis. The sample table holds about 50,000 distinct CDR3 sequences, of which approximately 4.5% were seen once. Approximately 1.6% of the sample rests with the top ten.

The investigation overall reported the following: After repeated subsampling, changes were observed in the strength of the expansion versus patch-test correlation and in the threshold at which the correlation became significant. The number of TCRs above 1 in 1000 frequency did not change with DPC sensitization; there was no evidence of global repertoire structure alterations.

The sequence was collected from a female donor in good health. Some clones in this sample may be carry-over from other donors' samples. Recombination linked TRBV12-3 or TRBV12-4 to TRBJ2-7; the D gene is perhaps TRBD1, on 6 matching bases. Sequencing was carried out using whole blood. For the CDR3, the sequence is CASSLETGKYEQYF. The sequenced DNA is TGTGCCAGCAGTTTAGAAACAGGGAAATACGAGCAGTACTTC.